This TCR beta chain emerged from a study of T cell responses to AZD1222 COVID-19 vaccine. This CDR3 region has 17 residues. Profiled with immunoSEQ multiplex PCR; TCRdb holds only in-frame clones, not every one. The sample includes 140,000 to 150,000 clones, 92% of them seen just once. This TCR was sampled from an adult who received the AZD1222 COVID-19 vaccine. The specimen was peripheral blood, collected 28 days after the second AZD1222 dose. The chain combines TRBV21-1 with TRBJ2-1; TRBD1, as called in the table, went unchecked against the DNA. TRBV21-1 is a documented pseudogene. CDR3 loop: CASSFRDSKTSGNEQFF. CDR3 sequence (DNA): TGTGCCAGCAGCTTCCGGGACAGCAAGACCTCCGGCAATGAGCAGTTCTTC.